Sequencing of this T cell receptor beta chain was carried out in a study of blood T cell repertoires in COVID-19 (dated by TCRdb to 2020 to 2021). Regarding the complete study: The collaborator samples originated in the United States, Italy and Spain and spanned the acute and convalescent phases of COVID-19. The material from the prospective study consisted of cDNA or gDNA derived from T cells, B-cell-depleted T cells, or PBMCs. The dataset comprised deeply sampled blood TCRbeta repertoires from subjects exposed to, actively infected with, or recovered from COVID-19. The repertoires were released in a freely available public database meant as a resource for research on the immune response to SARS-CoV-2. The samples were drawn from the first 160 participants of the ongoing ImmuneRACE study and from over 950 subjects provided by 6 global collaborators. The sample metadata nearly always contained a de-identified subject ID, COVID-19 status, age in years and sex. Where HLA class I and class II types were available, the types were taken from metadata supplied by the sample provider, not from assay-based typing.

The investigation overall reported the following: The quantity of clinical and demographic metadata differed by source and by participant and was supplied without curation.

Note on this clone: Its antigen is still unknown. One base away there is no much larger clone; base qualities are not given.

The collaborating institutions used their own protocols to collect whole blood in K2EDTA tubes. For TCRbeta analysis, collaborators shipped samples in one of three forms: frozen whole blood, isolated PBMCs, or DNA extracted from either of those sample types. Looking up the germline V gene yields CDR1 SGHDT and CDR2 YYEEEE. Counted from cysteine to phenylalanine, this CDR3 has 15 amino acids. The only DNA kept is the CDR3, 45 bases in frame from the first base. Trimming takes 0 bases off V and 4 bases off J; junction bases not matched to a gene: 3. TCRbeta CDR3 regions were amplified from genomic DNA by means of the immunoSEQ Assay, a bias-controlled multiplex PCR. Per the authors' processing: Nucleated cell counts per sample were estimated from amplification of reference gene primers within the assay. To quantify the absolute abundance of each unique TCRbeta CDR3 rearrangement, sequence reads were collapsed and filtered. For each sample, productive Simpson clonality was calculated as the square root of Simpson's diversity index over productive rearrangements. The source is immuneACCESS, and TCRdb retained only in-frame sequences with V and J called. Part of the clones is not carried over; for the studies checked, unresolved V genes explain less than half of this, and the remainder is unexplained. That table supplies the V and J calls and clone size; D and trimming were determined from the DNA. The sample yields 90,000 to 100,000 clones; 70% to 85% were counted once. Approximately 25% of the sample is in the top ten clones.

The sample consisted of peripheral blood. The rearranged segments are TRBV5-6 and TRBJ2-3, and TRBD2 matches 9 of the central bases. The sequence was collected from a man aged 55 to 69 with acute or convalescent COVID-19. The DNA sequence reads TGTGCCAGCAGCTTGGTGGGACTAGCCCCAGATACGCAGTATTTT. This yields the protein CASSLVGLAPDTQYF. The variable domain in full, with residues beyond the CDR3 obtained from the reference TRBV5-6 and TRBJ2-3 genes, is DAGVTQSPTHLIKTRGQQVTLRCSPKSGHDTVSWYQQALGQGPQFIFQYYEEEERQRGNFPDRFSGHQFPNYSSELNVNALLLGDSALYLCASSLVGLAPDTQYFGPGTRLTVL.